Each of the 27 T cell receptor beta chains below was sequenced from the same sample in a study of human T cells and chemical hapten exposure. As to time point: patch test 1, 2 weeks after DPC sensitization. Indicated treatment: therapeutic diphenylcyclopropenone sensitization with weekly scalp DPC. Unfractionated whole blood served as the source for total RNA extraction. TCRdb itself ran the RACE reads through MiXCR, one entry per CDR3 protein. Of 50,000 or so distinct CDR3 sequences in the sample, roughly 11% were seen once. Source: whole blood, taken in connection with sensitization to the hapten diphenylcyclopropenone (DPC). The receptors were gathered from a woman aged 40-49 years with alopecia areata. Some clones in this sample may be carry-over from other donors' samples.

This clonotype was counted only a few times. The chain combines TRBV28 with TRBJ1-5; no reliable D call. CDR1 is MDHEN, CDR2 SYDVKM, per germline. The V gene lost 5 bases and the J gene lost 1 base, with 9 bases spanning the gap. This CDR3 spans 14 amino acids. CDR3 nucleotide sequence: TGTGCCAGCAGTCTGGACTTAAGCAATCAGCCCCAGCATTTT. The encoded protein is CASSLDLSNQPQHF.

For this clonotype: At one of its ends the junction is not consistent with the germline gene, which may arise from a read error. The rearrangement links TRBV3-1 to TRBJ2-1; D gene unclear. This CDR3 region has 14 residues. CDR1 is LGHDT and CDR2 is YNNKEL in the germline V gene (reference sequence). As DNA, the CDR3 is TGTACCAGCAGCCCAAGCGAGTTGAGGAATGAGCAGTTCTTC. Encoded protein: CTSSPSELRNEQFF.

Details on this clonotype: A single base separates this from a much larger clone, so it may be a read error. V usage is TRBV11-2 and J usage is TRBJ2-3; 9 bases line up with TRBD2. Trimming cost V 5 bases and J 5 bases; bases outside gene matches: 11. This CDR3 comprises 16 residues. Germline-derived CDR1 and CDR2 are SGHAT and FQNNGV. CDR3 amino acids: CASSPIAGEVGDTQYF. CDR3 DNA sequence: TGTGCCAGCAGCCCCATAGCGGGGGAAGTGGGAGATACGCAGTATTTT.

This sequence joins TRBV10-3 and TRBJ1-2; D is perhaps TRBD1 (6 bases). In germline, CDR1 is ENHRY, CDR2 SYGVKD. The ends were cut back, 6 bases at V and 7 bases at J, with 21 bases in the middle. There are 15 residues in the CDR3. This CDR3 reads CAISETTGKLGGYTF. CDR3 DNA: TGTGCCATCAGCGAGACAACAGGGAAGCTAGGTGGCTACACCTTC.

This clonotype was counted between two and nine times. The V call is TRBV2, the J call TRBJ2-1; no definite D call. The germline CDR1 and CDR2 sequences are SNHLY and FYNNEI. V shed 6 bases and J shed 1 base, with 13 bases lying between them. CDR3 length: 15 amino acids. The CDR3 region is CASSTQAGSYNEQFF. CDR3 nucleotide sequence: TGTGCCAGCAGCACCCAAGCAGGATCCTACAATGAGCAGTTCTTC. Drawing the rest from reference TRBV2 and TRBJ2-1, the complete variable domain is EPEVTQTPSHQVTQMGQEVILRCVPISNHLYFYWYRQILGQKVEFLVSFYNNEISEKSEIFDDQFSVERPDGSNFTLKIRSTKLEDSAMYFCASSTQAGSYNEQFFGPGTRLTVL.

This clonotype was seen more than once but under ten times. This chain uses TRBV20-1 with TRBJ2-3; D perhaps matches TRBD2 (5 bases). There are 15 residues in the CDR3. With 3 bases removed from V and 5 bases from J, the gap between germline ends came to 18 bases. Per the germline V gene, CDR1 is DFQATT and CDR2 is SNEGSKA (reference sequence). In DNA, the CDR3 is TGCAGTGCTAGTCCCGGGAACCCGAGTGAAGATACGCAGTATTTT. It specifies CSASPGNPSEDTQYF.

This clonotype was seen ten or more times. The J gene is TRBJ1-1, the V gene TRBV29-1; 9 bases map to TRBD1. V was pared by 7 bases and J by 5 bases, with 5 bases of the junction left unmatched. CDR3 size: 12 residues. The germline V gene encodes CDR1 SQVTM and CDR2 ANQGSEA. The CDR3 sequence: CSGGQGRTEAFF. The CDR3 region has the DNA TGCAGCGGAGGACAGGGGAGAACTGAAGCTTTCTTT.

The chain carries TRBV3-1 and TRBJ2-1; 10 nucleotides align to TRBD2. Germline CDR1 and CDR2: LGHDT and YNNKEL (reference sequence). The CDR3 spans 17 residues. V gave up 0 bases and J gave up 4 bases; unmatched junction bases: 6. The CDR3 is CASSQDLASGSYNEQFF. The CDR3, as DNA: TGTGCCAGCAGCCAAGATCTTGCTAGCGGGAGTTACAATGAGCAGTTCTTC.

This clonotype was observed many times. CDR3 amino acids: CASSFLLGGNQPQHF. CDR3 nucleotide sequence: TGTGCCAGCAGTTTTCTTTTGGGGGGGAATCAGCCCCAGCATTTT. The rearrangement links TRBV28 to TRBJ1-5; TRBD1 is a possible D gene (5 bases). Trimming took 3 bases from V and 4 from J, leaving 13 bases between them. The CDR3 sequence is 15 residues long. Germline-derived CDR1 and CDR2 are MDHEN and SYDVKM.

The chain couples TRBV11-3 to TRBJ1-1; 7 nucleotides align to TRBD1. V dropped 4 bases and J dropped 4; count of bases not matched to a gene: 6. This CDR3 contains 14 residues. Germline V gives CDR1 SGHNT, CDR2 YENEEA. Written as DNA, the CDR3 is TGTGCCAGCAGCTCCTTACAGGGGACCACTGAAGCTTTCTTT. Protein product: CASSSLQGTTEAFF.

This clonotype was seen repeatedly, ten times or more. The chain has TRBV11-3 and TRBJ1-6, with TRBD1 matching 7 bases. The CDR3 contains 15 residues. Germline assignment: CDR1 SGHNT and CDR2 YENEEA. Unmatched junction bases numbered 6, after V lost 2 bases and J lost 8 bases. The CDR3 DNA is TGTGCCAGCAGCTTAACGGGACAGCTCGATTCACCCCTCCACTTT. This gives the protein CASSLTGQLDSPLHF. Supplemented by reference TRBV11-3 and TRBJ1-6, the full variable domain reads EAGVVQSPRYKIIEKKQPVAFWCNPISGHNTLYWYLQNLGQGPELLIRYENEEAVDDSQLPKDRFSAERLKGVDSTLKIQPAELGDSAVYLCASSLTGQLDSPLHFGNGTRLTVT.

The chain uses TRBV2 and TRBJ2-7; the D gene is possibly TRBD2 (6 bases). This CDR3 region has 14 residues. The V end was cut by 4 bases, the J end by 4 bases, with 14 bases between. Germline V CDR1 and CDR2: SNHLY, FYNNEI. The CDR3 sequence is CASSVQGGSYEQYF. CDR3 in DNA: TGTGCCAGCAGTGTTCAGGGAGGAAGTTACGAGCAGTACTTC.

This clonotype was recorded at least ten times. In nucleotides, the CDR3 is TGTGCCACCTCGACAGGACGCACAGATACGCAGTATTTT. This translates into CATSTGRTDTQYF. The chain carries TRBV2 and TRBJ2-3, with TRBD1 as a possible D gene (6 bases). CDR3 length: 13 residues. CDR1 SNHLY and CDR2 FYNNEI come from the germline V gene. The V gene lost 10 bases and the J gene lost 1 base, with 12 bases spanning the gap. Looking up the rest from reference TRBV2 and TRBJ2-3 gives the full variable domain: EPEVTQTPSHQVTQMGQEVILRCVPISNHLYFYWYRQILGQKVEFLVSFYNNEISEKSEIFDDQFSVERPDGSNFTLKIRSTKLEDSAMYFCATSTGRTDTQYFGPGTRLTVL.

This clonotype was observed a few times. The rearrangement links TRBV28 to TRBJ2-1; TRBD2 matches at 10 bases. Germline trimming cut 7 bases from V and 5 bases from J; bases unmatched to any gene: 8. Germline loops: CDR1 MDHEN, CDR2 SYDVKM. The CDR3 has 15 residues. The CDR3 DNA is TGTGCCAGCACCCACCCCAGCGGGGGGGACAATGAGCAGTTCTTC. Amino acids: CASTHPSGGDNEQFF.

This clonotype has more than one count but fewer than ten. At one of its ends the junction is not consistent with the germline gene, which may arise from a read error. The chain is built from TRBV7-7 and TRBJ2-1, with D perhaps TRBD1 (6 bases). This CDR3 is 13 amino acids long. The V gene's germline CDR1 is SSHAT and CDR2 FNYEAQ (reference sequence). CDR3 sequence reads: CASSSRNRDEQFF. The CDR3 nucleotides read TGTGCTAGCAGTTCCCGGAACAGGGATGAGCAGTTCTTC.

This clonotype was seen more than once but under ten times. This chain links TRBV7-6 with TRBJ2-5; D may be TRBD2 (6 bases). The CDR3 is 17 residues long. Trimming took off 1 base at V and 1 base at J, with 16 bases between the two ends. Germline V lookup: CDR1 SGHVS, CDR2 FNYEAQ. The CDR3, as DNA: TGTGCCAGCAGCTTAGTGTCGGCGGGGACCCTCCAAGAGACCCAGTACTTC. This gives the protein CASSLVSAGTLQETQYF.

The genes are TRBV4-1 and TRBJ2-7, with TRBD1 matching over 10 bases. The germline CDR1 and CDR2 sequences are MGHRA and YSYEKL. The CDR3 length is 15 residues. The ends lost 4 bases at V and 6 bases at J; junction bases unmatched: 9. CDR3 nucleotides: TGCGCCAGCAGCCTTAATCCGGGACAGGGGTCCGAGCAGTACTTC. This codes for CASSLNPGQGSEQYF.

This clonotype was counted many times. This sequence joins TRBV6-5 and TRBJ1-5; D is unclear. This CDR3 comprises 15 residues. V lost 0 bases and J 0 bases, leaving 6 bases between the germline ends. CDR1 and CDR2 from the germline V gene are MNHEY and SVGAGI. In DNA, the CDR3 is TGTGCCAGCAGTTACTCACTTTATAGCAATCAGCCCCAGCATTTT. This encodes CASSYSLYSNQPQHF.

V gene TRBV28 combines with J gene TRBJ1-1, with D unresolved. The CDR3 length is 11 residues. CDR1 and CDR2 (germline): MDHEN, SYDVKM. Trimming left V 3 bases short and J 3 bases short, with 2 bases between. CDR3 bases: TGTGCCAGCAGTTTTTACACTGAAGCTTTCTTT. This codes for CASSFYTEAFF.

The genes are TRBV18 and TRBJ1-2; 7 nucleotides match TRBD1. Germline V gives CDR1 KGHSH, CDR2 LQKENI. The CDR3 consists of 13 residues. V lost 3 bases to trimming and J lost 11 bases; unmatched junction nucleotides: 9. The CDR3 here is CASSPGGGGLYTF. The CDR3 DNA follows: TGTGCCAGCTCACCCGGAGGGGGCGGATTATACACCTTC.

This clonotype has at least ten counts. V and J are TRBV7-9 and TRBJ1-3; D might be TRBD1 (6 bases). V lost 5 bases to trimming and J lost 0 bases, with 14 bases between them. This CDR3 is 16 amino acids long. Per the germline V gene, CDR1 is SEHNR and CDR2 is FQNEAQ (reference sequence). Here the CDR3 DNA reads TGTGCCAGCAGCAACCAGGACAGTTCCTCTGGAAACACCATATATTTT. Protein sequence: CASSNQDSSSGNTIYF.

This clonotype showed up many times. The chain carries TRBV5-5 and TRBJ2-5; no firm D call. The germline V gene has CDR1 SGHKS and CDR2 YYEKEE (reference sequence). Trimming took off 3 bases at V and 7 bases at J, with 16 bases between the two ends. The CDR3 totals 14 residues. The CDR3 DNA reads as TGTGCCAGCAGCTCCGGGCTGACCACTGGGACCCAGTACTTC. Translating it yields CASSSGLTTGTQYF. Complete variable domain (other parts from reference TRBV5-5 and TRBJ2-5): DAGVTQSPTHLIKTRGQQVTLRCSPISGHKSVSWYQQVLGQGPQFIFQYYEKEERGRGNFPDRFSARQFPNYSSELNVNALLLGDSALYLCASSSGLTTGTQYFGPGTRLLVL.

This clonotype was found many times. The chain combines TRBV2 with TRBJ2-5; D is unclear. Between the trimmed V and J ends, which lost 3 bases and 4 bases, there was a span of 6 bases. Germline V lookup: CDR1 SNHLY, CDR2 FYNNEI. This CDR3 comprises 12 residues. CDR3 in DNA: TGTGCCAGCAGTGATGGTAGAGAGACCCAGTACTTC. Translated: CASSDGRETQYF.

This clonotype was found many times. This rearrangement joins TRBV10-3 to TRBJ1-1, with D perhaps TRBD1 (5 bases). V was cut by 4 bases and J by 0 bases, with 12 bases left in between. Germline-derived CDR1 and CDR2 are ENHRY and SYGVKD. The CDR3 is 15 residues long. In DNA form, the CDR3 reads TGTGCCATCAGTGTTGAGGGGACCATGAACACTGAAGCTTTCTTT. Protein product: CAISVEGTMNTEAFF.

This clonotype was seen ten or more times. The chain recombines TRBV18 with TRBJ1-2; 7 nucleotides align to TRBD1. This CDR3 has 14 amino acids. The V gene end was trimmed by 5 bases and the J gene end by 4 bases; junction bases not matched to a gene: 7. Germline V gene sequence: CDR1 KGHSH, CDR2 LQKENI. CDR3 region: CASSSGTESYGYTF. CDR3 nucleotides: TGTGCCAGCTCATCCGGGACAGAGTCCTATGGCTACACCTTC.

This clonotype was seen only a few times. The rearrangement uses TRBV29-1 and TRBJ1-5, with 7 bases fitting TRBD1. This CDR3 is 13 amino acids long. V gave up 6 bases and J gave up 8 bases; unmatched junction bases: 10. CDR1 and CDR2 from the germline V gene are SQVTM and ANQGSEA. CDR3 sequence (DNA): TGCAGCGTCCGGGACAGCGGATCTGAGCCCCAGCATTTT. Amino acids: CSVRDSGSEPQHF.

In this sample, this clonotype turned up many times. V gene TRBV6-5 combines with J gene TRBJ1-5; the D gene is possibly TRBD1 (5 bases). Germline assignment: CDR1 MNHEY and CDR2 SVGAGI. Trimming cost V 6 bases and J 0 bases, with 9 bases left between them. The CDR3 has 14 amino acids. CDR3 bases: TGTGCCAGCAGGGCAGGGAATAGCAATCAGCCCCAGCATTTT. It encodes CASRAGNSNQPQHF.